This T cell receptor beta chain was identified in a study of siplizumab effects on memory and regulatory T cells. Here immunoSEQ multiplex PCR was the method, and the copy in TCRdb shows in-frame clones only, minus some. The table includes some 99,000 clones, 92% detected once. Concerning this clone itself: The antigen remains undetermined.

Study findings and constraints: In siplizumab cultures, the suppressive function of proliferating Tregs remained unconfirmed. Siplizumab produced a significant drop in alloreactive sequences attributable to unstimulated CD4+ memory cells. The naive T cell population seemed more diverse than memory cells and seemed a major contributor to the alloresponse. The alloreactive clones that mapped to unstimulated subsets made up only a minor fraction.

This CDR3 contains 18 residues. With V trimmed by 0 bases and J by 3 bases, 11 bases remained unmatched. Germline CDR1 reads LGHNT; CDR2 reads FRNRAP. V and J are TRBV12-5 and TRBJ2-7, with 10 bases identical to TRBD1. This receptor was obtained from a human donor in good health. Sequencing input: Tregs sorted from blood. The CDR3 here is CASGLVKLGQGSGYEQYF. CDR3 coding DNA: TGTGCTAGTGGTTTGGTAAAACTGGGACAGGGGAGTGGCTACGAGCAGTACTTC. The variable domain in full, with the rest retrieved from reference TRBV12-5 and TRBJ2-7, is DARVTQTPRHKVTEMGQEVTMRCQPILGHNTVFWYRQTMMQGLELLAYFRNRAPLDDSGMPKDRFSAEMPDATLATLKIQPSEPRDSAVYFCASGLVKLGQGSGYEQYFGPGTRLTVT.